This T cell receptor beta chain was obtained from a study of siplizumab effects on memory and regulatory T cells. The study, taken as a whole, reports: Mean Treg-derived proportions of mappable alloreactive CD4+ clones were 68.8% for siplizumab and roughly 30% for controls.

The CDR3 has 14 amino acids. Trimming cost V 4 bases and J 1 base, with 8 bases left between them. The germline CDR1 and CDR2 sequences are SQVTM and ANQGSEA. With regard to this clone: Its antigen remains unknown.

Clones were sequenced by immunoSEQ multiplex PCR, and TCRdb holds only the in-frame ones, with some missing. The data contain tens of thousands of clones, 95% to 97% of them singletons. The receptor comes from a human donor in good health. V and J are TRBV29-1 and TRBJ1-6; D is undetermined. The sequencing input was naive CD4+ T cells sorted from blood. The CDR3 DNA sequence: TGCAGCGTTGCTTCGGGGTCCTATAATTCACCCCTCCACTTT. Its protein product is CSVASGSYNSPLHF. Filled out from reference TRBV29-1 and TRBJ1-6, the complete variable domain reads SAVISQKPSRDICQRGTSLTIQCQVDSQVTMMFWYRQQPGQSLTLIATANQGSEATYESGFVIDKFPISRPNLTFSTLTVSNMSPEDSSIYLCSVASGSYNSPLHFGNGTRLTVT.